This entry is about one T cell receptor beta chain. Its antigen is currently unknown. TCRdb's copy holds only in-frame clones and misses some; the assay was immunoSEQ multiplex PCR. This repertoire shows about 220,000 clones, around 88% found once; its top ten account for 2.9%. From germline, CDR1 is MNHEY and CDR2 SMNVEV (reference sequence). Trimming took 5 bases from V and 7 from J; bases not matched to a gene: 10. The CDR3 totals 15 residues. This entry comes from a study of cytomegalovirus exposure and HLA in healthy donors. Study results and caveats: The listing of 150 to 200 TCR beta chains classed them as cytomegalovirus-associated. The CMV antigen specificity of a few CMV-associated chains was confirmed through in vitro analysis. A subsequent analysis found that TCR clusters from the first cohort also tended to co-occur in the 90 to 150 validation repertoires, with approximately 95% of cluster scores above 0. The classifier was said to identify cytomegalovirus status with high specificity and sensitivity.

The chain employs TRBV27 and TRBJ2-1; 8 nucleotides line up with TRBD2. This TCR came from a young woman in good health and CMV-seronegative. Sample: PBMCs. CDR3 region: CASSPQREIENEQFF. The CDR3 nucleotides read TGTGCCAGCAGTCCCCAGCGGGAGATAGAAAATGAGCAGTTCTTC.